The 3 T cell receptor beta chains below were found in one sample sequenced in a study of T cells in Graves' hyperthyroidism and ophthalmopathy. TCR beta CDR3 regions were amplified from RNA transcripts. Researchers ran a first-round RT-PCR on the TCR CDR3 using the HTBI primer set. TCRdb ran MiXCR on the multiplex PCR reads and lists one entry per CDR3 protein. The sample has more than 650,000 distinct CDR3 sequences; around 15% are singletons. The material sequenced was blood. These receptors all come from a woman aged 18 to 35 with Graves' hyperthyroidism.

This clonotype was counted many times. The gene calls are TRBV30 and TRBJ2-7; D is possibly TRBD2 (5 bases). The V end lost 5 bases, the J end lost 4 bases, and 9 bases lay between the germline ends. Germline assignment: CDR1 GTSNPN and CDR2 SVGIG (reference sequence). The CDR3 has 11 residues. CDR3: CAWGPGYEQYF. In DNA form, the CDR3 reads TGTGCCTGGGGCCCGGGATACGAGCAGTACTTC.

This CDR3 is CASSMTVLFHYGYTF. CDR3 in DNA: TGTGCCAGCAGTATGACAGTTTTATTCCACTATGGCTACACCTTC. This rearrangement joins TRBV25-1 to TRBJ1-2, with a weak D call TRBD1 (5 bases). Germline V lookup: CDR1 MGHDK, CDR2 SYGVNS. V was pared by 5 bases and J by 3 bases, with 16 bases between. The CDR3 runs 15 residues.

This clonotype was seen many times. The CDR3 region has the DNA TGTGCCAGCAGTTTAGGGACTAGACCCTTATACGAGCAGTACTTC. Protein sequence: CASSLGTRPLYEQYF. The chain joins TRBV28 to TRBJ2-7, with TRBD2 matching over 8 bases. Germline V gives CDR1 MDHEN, CDR2 SYDVKM. The CDR3 runs to 15 residues. J gave up 4 bases and V 2 bases, and 7 bases lay outside the gene matches.